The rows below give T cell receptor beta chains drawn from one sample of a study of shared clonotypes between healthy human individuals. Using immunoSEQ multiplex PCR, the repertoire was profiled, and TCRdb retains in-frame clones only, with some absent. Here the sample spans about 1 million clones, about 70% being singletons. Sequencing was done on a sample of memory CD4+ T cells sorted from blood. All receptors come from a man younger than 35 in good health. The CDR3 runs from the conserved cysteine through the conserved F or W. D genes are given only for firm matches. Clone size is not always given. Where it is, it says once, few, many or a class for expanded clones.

DNA: TGTGCCAGCAGCTTAGGGGGAAGGGGCGGTGGCTACACCTTC
CDR3: CASSLGGRGGGYTF
D: -
J: TRBJ1-2
size: once
V: TRBV7-8

DNA: TGTGCCAGCAGGAACCAGGGGAGCTCCTATAATTCACCCCTCCACTTT
CDR3: CASRNQGSSYNSPLHF
D: -
J: TRBJ1-6
size: -
V: TRBV28

DNA: TGTGCCAGCAGCCTGGATGGGATTGCAACTAATGAAAAACTGTTTTTT
CDR3: CASSLDGIATNEKLFF
D: -
J: TRBJ1-4
size: -
V: TRBV11-3

DNA: TGTGCCAGCAGACGCCGGGGGGAAAAAGAGACCCAGTACTTC
CDR3: CASRRRGEKETQYF
D: TRBD2
J: TRBJ2-5
size: few
V: TRBV27

DNA: TGTGCCAGTAGCCCGCGACAGGGGAATAGTATTTACGAGCAGTACTTC
CDR3: CASSPRQGNSIYEQYF
D: TRBD1
J: TRBJ2-7
size: -
V: TRBV19

DNA: TGCGCCAGCAGCTTGGGTACCTCCCTTTACGAGCAGTACTTC
CDR3: CASSLGTSLYEQYF
D: -
J: TRBJ2-7
size: -
V: TRBV5-1

DNA: TGTGCCAGCAGCTTCGCACAGGGGGGCTCTGGGGCCAACGTCCTGACTTTC
CDR3: CASSFAQGGSGANVLTF
D: TRBD1
J: TRBJ2-6
size: once
V: TRBV5-4

DNA: TGTGCCAGCAGCGTACGCGGTTTCACAGATACGCAGTATTTT
CDR3: CASSVRGFTDTQYF
D: -
J: TRBJ2-3
size: -
V: TRBV9

DNA: TGTGCCAGCAGCTTCCTAACCGGGAACACTGAAGCTTTCTTT
CDR3: CASSFLTGNTEAFF
D: -
J: TRBJ1-1
size: few
V: TRBV5-5

DNA: TGTGCCAGCAGTTACTCGAGGATAGGCGAGCAGTACTTC
CDR3: CASSYSRIGEQYF
D: -
J: TRBJ2-7
size: -
V: TRBV6-5

DNA: TGCGCCAGCAGCCCGGGCCTGGCGGGGAATTCTGGGGCCAACGTCCTGACTTTC
CDR3: CASSPGLAGNSGANVLTF
D: -
J: TRBJ2-6
size: many
V: TRBV4-1

DNA: TGTGCCAGCAACCCTTACTGGGACAATGAGCAGTTCTTC
CDR3: CASNPYWDNEQFF
D: -
J: TRBJ2-1
size: -
V: TRBV11-3

DNA: TGCGCCAGCAGCCCAACGGGACCGGAGCTGTTTGGAAGCTACACCTTC
CDR3: CASSPTGPELFGSYTF
D: -
J: TRBJ1-2
size: once
V: TRBV5-1

DNA: TGCGCCAGCAGGAGGTGGGGTACTCTCTACGAGCAGTACTTC
CDR3: CASRRWGTLYEQYF
D: -
J: TRBJ2-7
size: -
V: TRBV23-1

DNA: TGTGCCAGCAGCTTAGGCGGGAGGGCCGACGAGCAGTACTTC
CDR3: CASSLGGRADEQYF
D: TRBD2
J: TRBJ2-7
size: -
V: TRBV7-8

DNA: TGTGCCAGCAGTTTATCCTCGGCGGGAGGGCCAAAGACCCAGTACTTC
CDR3: CASSLSSAGGPKTQYF
D: TRBD2
J: TRBJ2-5
size: -
V: TRBV27

DNA: TGTGCCAGCTCGGCCGGTTTTTCTGGAAACACCATATATTTT
CDR3: CASSAGFSGNTIYF
D: -
J: TRBJ1-3
size: -
V: TRBV6-5

DNA: TGTGCCTGGAGTCCGACCCGGGAGCTGTTTTTT
CDR3: CAWSPTRELFF
D: -
J: TRBJ2-2
size: many
V: TRBV30

DNA: TGTGCCAGCAGTTACTCGGGGACTAGAGGGTGGGATGAGCAGTTCTTC
CDR3: CASSYSGTRGWDEQFF
D: TRBD2
J: TRBJ2-1
size: -
V: TRBV6-5

DNA: TGCAGCGTTGAGGATCTCCCCTACGAGCAGTACTTC
CDR3: CSVEDLPYEQYF
D: -
J: TRBJ2-7
size: -
V: TRBV29-1

DNA: TGCGCCAGCAGCTTGTTAGTGGGAGGGACTTCCTACAATGAGCAGTTCTTC
CDR3: CASSLLVGGTSYNEQFF
D: TRBD2
J: TRBJ2-1
size: -
V: TRBV5-1

DNA: TGTGCCAGCAGAGACCGGGACAGGGGTACCTACGAGCAGTACTTC
CDR3: CASRDRDRGTYEQYF
D: TRBD1
J: TRBJ2-7
size: -
V: TRBV6-6

DNA: TGTGCCAGCTCACCACCACGACAGACCGGGGAGCTGTTTTTT
CDR3: CASSPPRQTGELFF
D: -
J: TRBJ2-2
size: once
V: TRBV18

DNA: TGTGCCAGTAGACCCGGACAGTCTGGCACTGAAGCTTTCTTT
CDR3: CASRPGQSGTEAFF
D: -
J: TRBJ1-1
size: once
V: TRBV19

DNA: TGTGCCAGCAGCCTTTTTTCGACAGGGAATTATGGCTACACCTTC
CDR3: CASSLFSTGNYGYTF
D: TRBD1
J: TRBJ1-2
size: -
V: TRBV11-2

DNA: TGCGCCAGCAGGCGGTCGGGGGCCGGGACAGATACGCAGTATTTT
CDR3: CASRRSGAGTDTQYF
D: -
J: TRBJ2-3
size: -
V: TRBV5-1

DNA: TGTGCCAGCAGCTATACTAGCGGGAGGGTCGGTGAGCAGTTCTTC
CDR3: CASSYTSGRVGEQFF
D: TRBD2
J: TRBJ2-1
size: -
V: TRBV2

DNA: TGTGCCAGCAGTCGGGACCAGGTCTATAATTCACCCCTCCACTTT
CDR3: CASSRDQVYNSPLHF
D: -
J: TRBJ1-6
size: -
V: TRBV27

DNA: TGTGCTAGTGGACAGGGACTAGCGGGAGGTAATGAGCAGTTCTTC
CDR3: CASGQGLAGGNEQFF
D: TRBD2
J: TRBJ2-1
size: -
V: TRBV12-5

DNA: TGTGCCAGCAGCTCGGCCCGTACCGCTGGAAACACCATATATTTT
CDR3: CASSSARTAGNTIYF
D: -
J: TRBJ1-3
size: -
V: TRBV7-2

DNA: TGTGCCATCAGTGAGTCGGGACTAGCGGGAGACAACGAGCAGTACTTC
CDR3: CAISESGLAGDNEQYF
D: TRBD2
J: TRBJ2-7
size: -
V: TRBV10-3

DNA: TGTGCCAGCAGTTCCCTCAGGCATCAGCCCCAGCATTTT
CDR3: CASSSLRHQPQHF
D: -
J: TRBJ1-5
size: -
V: TRBV6-5

DNA: TGTGCCAGCAGTGGGAGGGACAGGCAAACTAACTATGGCTACACCTTC
CDR3: CASSGRDRQTNYGYTF
D: TRBD1
J: TRBJ1-2
size: few
V: TRBV2

DNA: TGTGCCAGTAGTGGAGGATTTACCTACGAGCAGTACTTC
CDR3: CASSGGFTYEQYF
D: -
J: TRBJ2-7
size: -
V: TRBV19

DNA: TGTGCCAGCAGGAGGGGACAGGGCCCCAATCAGCCCCAGCATTTT
CDR3: CASRRGQGPNQPQHF
D: TRBD1
J: TRBJ1-5
size: -
V: TRBV2

DNA: TGTGCCAGCAGCTTACTCGTCGGCAGAGCCACATACGAGCAGTACTTC
CDR3: CASSLLVGRATYEQYF
D: -
J: TRBJ2-7
size: -
V: TRBV7-9

DNA: TGTGCCAGCAGGGCGGGGAACATTCAGTACTTC
CDR3: CASRAGNIQYF
D: -
J: TRBJ2-4
size: -
V: TRBV6-5

DNA: TGTGCCAGCAGCTTGGCCGAAGGTTATGCAACTAATGAAAAACTGTTTTTT
CDR3: CASSLAEGYATNEKLFF
D: -
J: TRBJ1-4
size: -
V: TRBV5-8

DNA: TGTGCCATCAGTGAAGGCAGGGGCTCTGGAAACACCATATATTTT
CDR3: CAISEGRGSGNTIYF
D: -
J: TRBJ1-3
size: -
V: TRBV10-3

DNA: TGTGCCAGCAGTGAACCCCGGACTGGCGGAGAGACCCAGTACTTC
CDR3: CASSEPRTGGETQYF
D: -
J: TRBJ2-5
size: -
V: TRBV25-1

DNA: TGTGCCAGCAGAGACACAGGGGGCGCTTCAGATACGCAGTATTTT
CDR3: CASRDTGGASDTQYF
D: TRBD1
J: TRBJ2-3
size: few
V: TRBV6-5

DNA: TGTGCCTGGAGTGGCGATTACATTATGAACACTGAAGCTTTCTTT
CDR3: CAWSGDYIMNTEAFF
D: -
J: TRBJ1-1
size: -
V: TRBV30

DNA: TGCGCCAGCAGCCCTAGCGGCACCGGGGAGCTGTTTTTT
CDR3: CASSPSGTGELFF
D: TRBD2
J: TRBJ2-2
size: -
V: TRBV4-3

DNA: TGTGCCAGCAGCAGGGACAGAGAAAACACTGAAGCTTTCTTT
CDR3: CASSRDRENTEAFF
D: TRBD1
J: TRBJ1-1
size: -
V: TRBV7-9

DNA: TGTGCCATCAGACCCTCTTTGGGGGCCACGGCAGATACGCAGTATTTT
CDR3: CAIRPSLGATADTQYF
D: -
J: TRBJ2-3
size: few
V: TRBV10-3